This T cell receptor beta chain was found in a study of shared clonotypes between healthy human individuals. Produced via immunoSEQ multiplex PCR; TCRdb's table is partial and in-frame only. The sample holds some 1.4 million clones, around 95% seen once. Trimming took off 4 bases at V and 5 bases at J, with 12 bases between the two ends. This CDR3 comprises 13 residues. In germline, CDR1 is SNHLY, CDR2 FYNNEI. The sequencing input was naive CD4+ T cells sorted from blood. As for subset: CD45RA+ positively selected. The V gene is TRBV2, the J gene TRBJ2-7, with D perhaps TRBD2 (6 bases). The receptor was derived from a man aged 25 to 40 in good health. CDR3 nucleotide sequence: TGTGCCAGCAGTGTCGGGGGTTGGGACGAGCAGTACTTC. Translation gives CASSVGGWDEQYF.